This entry features one T cell receptor (beta chain) sequence. The source of the sample is a study of control samples from healthy donors and cancer patients. Some clones are missing from TCRdb's copy, which holds only in-frame ones; the method was immunoSEQ multiplex PCR. The table shows under 150,000 clones, with more than 85% occurring only once. Germline V lookup: CDR1 KGHDR, CDR2 SFDVKD. The CDR3 spans 14 residues. Trimming shortened V by 2 bases and J by 7 bases, and 11 bases separated the two germline ends. The V gene is TRBV24-1, the J gene TRBJ2-1; a weak D match, TRBD1 (6 bases). Sequencing was done on a sample of blood. The clonotype originates from a man aged 25-45 years in good health. DNA for the CDR3: TGTGCCACCAGTGATTCAAAGGGGGTTAATGAGCAGTTCTTC. Protein product: CATSDSKGVNEQFF.